This T cell receptor (beta chain) stems from a study of blood T cell repertoires in COVID-19. Study summary: Collection of acute and convalescent COVID-19 samples took place in the United States, Italy and Spain.

Unmatched junction bases numbered 11, after V lost 4 bases and J lost 6 bases. Germline V CDR1 and CDR2: SGHNT, YYREEE (reference sequence). The CDR3 totals 16 residues. Profiled with immunoSEQ multiplex PCR; TCRdb holds only in-frame clones, not every one. The sample holds 150,000 to 200,000 clones, 82% seen once. This clone appeared once. The V and J genes are TRBV5-4 and TRBJ2-1; 9 bases agree with TRBD1. Sequencing was done on a sample of peripheral blood. This sequence was found in a woman aged 70-85 years with acute or convalescent COVID-19. The CDR3 here is CASSPRGQGLGNEQFF. CDR3 coding DNA: TGTGCCAGCAGCCCCAGGGGACAGGGTCTCGGCAATGAGCAGTTCTTC.